This T cell receptor (beta chain) was recorded in a study of shared clonotypes between healthy human individuals. Each replicate PCR on the sorted subsets used 200 to 250 ng DNA (roughly 27,000 T cell genomes). TCRdb keeps only in-frame clones here, not all; method: immunoSEQ multiplex PCR. Of 600,000 to 750,000 clones in the sample, over 55% are singletons; the top ten hold under 2%. General study results and limits: Sampling covered blood only; tissue repertoires likely differ. Memory subsets had estimated richness that was generally smaller than that of naive subsets. Sharing across several donors was seen in 4% to 5% of naive CD4 clonotypes.

CDR3 length: 14 residues. Germline-derived CDR1 and CDR2 are MDHEN and SYDVKM. The V and J ends lost 6 bases and 5 bases, in that order; junction bases with no gene match: 5. As regards this clone: Its matching antigen is unknown.

The chain combines TRBV28 with TRBJ2-7; 12 bases line up with TRBD2. The sequenced sample consisted of memory CD4+ T cells sorted from blood. Subset: CD45RA-negative fraction. The TCR comes from a woman between 25 and 40 years old in good health. CDR3: CASRTSGRGNEQYF. The CDR3 coding sequence is TGTGCCAGCAGGACTAGCGGGAGAGGGAACGAGCAGTACTTC.